These T cell receptor beta chains were read from a single sample in a study of blood T cell repertoires in COVID-19. Using immunoSEQ multiplex PCR, the repertoire was profiled, and TCRdb retains in-frame clones only, with some absent. The profile covers 150,000 to 200,000 clones, with around 88% appearing a single time and 4% to 5% taken by the ten largest. Material for sequencing was peripheral blood. These receptors all stem from a woman aged 25 to 39 with acute or convalescent COVID-19. Both conserved end residues are part of each CDR3. Each record gives: clone size, V gene, CDR3 protein. Some rows have no size entry. The others give once, few or many, or a class for an expanded clone.

- | TRBV2 | CASSTGWISPLHF
- | TRBV11-3 | CASSFTASAEQFF
few | TRBV7-2 | CASSPNSGANVLTF
- | TRBV5-4 | CASSSTSGLETQYF
- | TRBV11-3 | CASSSWTTNEQFF
few | TRBV7-2 | CASNSGDTGELFF
few | TRBV9 | CASSRTSGRDEQFF
- | TRBV4-2 | CASSLPGVNEKLFF
- | TRBV5-1 | CASSLAGTSGTGELFF
- | TRBV5-1 | CASSTGVPTDTQYF
- | TRBV27 | CASRLTQIGSYEQYF
- | TRBV14 | CASSQDLRGELFF
few | TRBV7-9 | CASSPSGTGEQYF
- | TRBV28 | CASSLVSTIYF
- | TRBV6-6 | CASRPGTSDYEQYF
few | TRBV7-2 | CASSQDYTDTQYF
- | TRBV5-1 | CASSPGMLSYNSPLHF
- | TRBV4-2 | CASSQEGRGLTYEQYF
- | TRBV6-6 | CASSWTLYNEQFF
- | TRBV20-1 | CSAVGNTIYF
once | TRBV18 | CASSPSHKSGYEQYF
- | TRBV3-1/TRBV3-2 | CASSRGSFDEQFF
- | TRBV7-8 | CASSSGLAGVREQYF
- | TRBV5-1 | CASSSDPERIDGYTF
- | TRBV5-1 | CASSLQGLGTQYF
once | TRBV7-9 | CASSLDWSGEQPQHF
- | TRBV5-1 | CASSSTLAGGATPDSPLHF
- | TRBV18 | CASSQRQGGVTEAFF
- | TRBV5-1 | CASRGLNTDTQYF
- | TRBV15 | CATSRDTGGNQPQHF
- | TRBV27 | CASSLTTSLETQYF
- | TRBV5-1 | CASSSPGQNYGYTF
- | TRBV7-8 | CASSYGGAAQETQYF
- | TRBV6-1 | CASSEALQGGYTF
few | TRBV11-2 | CASSSGPTQPQHF
once | TRBV10-3 | CAISHDADRSRSPLHF
- | TRBV12-3/TRBV12-4 | CASRAGSRAFF
- | TRBV7-9 | CASSSSTDTQYF
- | TRBV6-5 | CASSHRGSSGNTIYF
- | TRBV7-2 | CASSLLGSQETQYF
- | TRBV6-5 | CASSFLTGELFF
- | TRBV2 | CASSETSGVTQYF
- | TRBV28 | CASSGRTGGSYGYTF
- | TRBV5-1 | CASSLTGNEEKLFF
- | TRBV5-4 | CAGSGRASPEQFF
- | TRBV27 | CASRSQRNNEQFF
- | TRBV5-1 | CASSEGGLRHRDTQYF
once | TRBV30 | CAWSEQQETQYF
- | TRBV29-1 | CSGGNTDTQYF
- | TRBV24-1 | CATSAPGYGYTF